The 3 T cell receptor beta chains given below trace back to one sample, sequenced in a study of cytomegalovirus exposure and HLA in healthy donors. A multiplex PCR was run with 60 Vbeta primers and 13 Jbeta primers. Assay: immunoSEQ multiplex PCR; the TCRdb copy retains only in-frame clones and omits some. This table has 160,000 or so clones, 80% appearing once. The sample consisted of PBMCs. These receptor sequences come from a woman aged 45-60 years in good health and CMV-seronegative.

The CDR3 region has the DNA TGTGCCAGCAGTGAAACTAGCGGGGGGGAGAACATTCAGTACTTC. Translated, it gives CASSETSGGENIQYF. V gene TRBV6-1 combines with J gene TRBJ2-4; 13 positions match TRBD2. The CDR3 length is 15 residues. Germline CDR1 and CDR2: MNHNS and SASEGT. Trimming at V came to 2 bases and at J to 7 bases, leaving 2 bases not matched to a gene.

The V call is TRBV28, the J call TRBJ1-2; possible D gene TRBD1, 6 bases. Deletions cut 5 bases from V and 4 bases from J, with 17 bases between. From germline, CDR1 is MDHEN and CDR2 SYDVKM. The CDR3 length is 15 residues. Here the CDR3 DNA reads TGTGCCAGCAGTCCGTATATACAGGGCCGCTATGGCTACACCTTC. It encodes CASSPYIQGRYGYTF.

This clone has more than one count but fewer than ten. The genes are TRBV5-5 and TRBJ2-7; 10 bases agree with TRBD1. CDR3 length equals 16 residues. CDR1 is SGHKS, CDR2 YYEKEE, per germline (reference sequence). Trimming took 3 bases from V and 4 from J; bases not matched to a gene: 10. CDR3 in amino acids: CASSSPLDRGVYEQYF. CDR3 coding DNA: TGTGCCAGCAGCTCGCCCTTGGACAGGGGGGTATACGAGCAGTACTTC.